This T cell receptor beta chain was captured by sequencing in a study of blood T cells in healthy people across ages. Across the study: The template switching approach captured approximately one barcoded beta molecule for every two T cells.

For this clonotype: Its target is not known.

It was with a sample-barcoded 5' primer and a J-beta primer mix that a second PCR of about 6 to 12 cycles was run. Every cDNA molecule carried a tag from a template-switch adaptor bearing 12 random nucleotides. Each CDR3 protein is one row after TCRdb ran MiXCR on the 5' RACE reads. The sample includes about 1.8 million distinct CDR3 sequences, about 50% of them seen just once. General study results and limits: Observed TCR beta diversity showed a strong correlation with the percentage of naive T cells as measured by flow cytometry. Versus aged donors, long-lived donors had higher diversity and more naive CD4+ cells.

Per germline, CDR1 SGHTA and CDR2 FQGNSA. This CDR3 spans 12 amino acids. V lost 10 bases to trimming and J lost 7 bases, with 17 bases between them. Specimen: blood. V gene TRBV7-2 combines with J gene TRBJ2-7; D is undetermined. The clonotype originates from a woman between 40 and 55 years old in good health. The CDR3 DNA sequence: TGTGCCATCGGAAAGGGATACAATGAGCAGTACTTC. Protein product: CAIGKGYNEQYF.